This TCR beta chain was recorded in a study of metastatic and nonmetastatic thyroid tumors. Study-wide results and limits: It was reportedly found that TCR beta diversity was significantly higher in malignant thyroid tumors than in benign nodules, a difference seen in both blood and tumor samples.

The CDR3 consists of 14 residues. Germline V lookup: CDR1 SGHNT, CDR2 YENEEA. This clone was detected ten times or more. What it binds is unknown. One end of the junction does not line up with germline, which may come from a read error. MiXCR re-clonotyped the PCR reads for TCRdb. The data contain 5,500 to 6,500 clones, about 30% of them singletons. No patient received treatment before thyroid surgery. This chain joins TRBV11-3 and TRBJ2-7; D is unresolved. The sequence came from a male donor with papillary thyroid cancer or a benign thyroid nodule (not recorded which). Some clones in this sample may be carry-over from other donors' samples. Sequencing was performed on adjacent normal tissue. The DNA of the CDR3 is TGTGCCAGCAGCTTATTGCCCTACCACTACAAGCAGTACTTC. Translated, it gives CASSLLPYHYKQYF.